One sample yielded the 13 T cell receptor beta chains listed below, sequenced in a study of T cell changes during pregnancy in multiple sclerosis. Data came from immunoSEQ multiplex PCR; TCRdb stores just in-frame clones and leaves some out. The sample contains about 110,000 clones, more than 85% of which appear only once. The specimen comprised peripheral blood, sampled after pregnancy. These receptors were collected from a female donor with multiple sclerosis, enrolled in a pregnancy study.

The sample holds one count of this clone. The chain joins TRBV5-1 to TRBJ2-7, with no clear D. V was cut by 0 bases and J by 7 bases, with 14 bases left in between. From germline, CDR1 is SGHRS and CDR2 YFSETQ. This CDR3 spans 14 amino acids. The CDR3 spells CASSLVAEIGEQYF. CDR3 nucleotides: TGCGCCAGCAGCTTGGTGGCGGAAATTGGGGAGCAGTACTTC.

V and J are TRBV4-2 and TRBJ1-2, with D perhaps matching TRBD1 (5 bases). Trimming shortened V by 1 base and J by 6 bases, and 9 bases separated the two germline ends. Germline-derived CDR1 and CDR2 are LGHNA and YNFKEQ. The CDR3 loop spans 13 amino acids. DNA of the CDR3: TGTGCCAGCAGCCAAGTGGGAGGGGATGGCTACACCTTC. Protein sequence: CASSQVGGDGYTF.

This clone was counted once. The rearrangement uses TRBV10-3 and TRBJ1-5; no clear D. This CDR3 has 13 residues. Trimming pared 3 bases from V and 8 bases from J, leaving 11 bases between. Germline CDR1 is ENHRY and CDR2 is SYGVKD. The CDR3 loop is CAISDHRDKPQHF. The CDR3 coding sequence is TGTGCCATCAGTGATCACCGGGATAAGCCCCAGCATTTT.

The chain has TRBV27 and TRBJ2-1; D remains ambiguous. V shed 3 bases and J shed 9 bases, with 12 bases lying between them. This CDR3 has 13 amino acids. Germline values: CDR1 MNHEY, CDR2 SMNVEV (reference sequence). The CDR3 protein is CASSFSFNSEQFF. The CDR3 nucleotides read TGTGCCAGCAGTTTTAGTTTTAATAGTGAGCAGTTCTTC.

J is TRBJ1-2 and V is TRBV4-1; D gene uncertain. The germline CDR1 and CDR2 sequences are MGHRA and YSYEKL. V was shortened by 0 bases and J by 6 bases, with 5 bases between the two germline ends. This CDR3 is built from 12 residues. The CDR3 DNA reads TGCGCCAGCAGCCAAGATCTAAATGGCTACACCTTC. It codes for CASSQDLNGYTF.

This chain uses TRBV29-1 with TRBJ2-5, with 8 bases aligning to TRBD2. The CDR3 runs 15 residues. Per the germline V gene, CDR1 is SQVTM and CDR2 is ANQGSEA. V gave up 4 bases and J gave up 2 bases; unmatched junction bases: 9. This CDR3 is CSVVRGAGGQETQYF. DNA for the CDR3: TGCAGCGTTGTGAGGGGGGCGGGGGGACAAGAGACCCAGTACTTC.

In nucleotides, the CDR3 is TGTGCCAGCAGTAGGGGGACTAGCGGGGGCAATGAGCAGTTCTTC. It yields the protein CASSRGTSGGNEQFF. The rearrangement joins TRBV6-6 to TRBJ2-1, with 14 bases identical to TRBD2. The CDR3 contains 15 residues. Germline lookup yields CDR1 MNHNY and CDR2 SVGAGI (reference sequence). After removal of 5 bases from V and 6 bases from J, the junction contained 3 bases not matched to a gene.

The J gene is TRBJ2-3, the V gene TRBV7-9; D remains unclear. Per germline, CDR1 SEHNR and CDR2 FQNEAQ (reference sequence). Trimming took 5 bases from V and 6 from J, leaving 12 bases between them. The CDR3 is 13 amino acids. The DNA of the CDR3 is TGTGCCAGCAGCCCGGTGACTGGGGATACGCAGTATTTT. This encodes CASSPVTGDTQYF.

The V gene is TRBV7-9, the J gene TRBJ2-5; D remains ambiguous. This CDR3 has 14 residues. Germline V gene lookup returns CDR1 SEHNR and CDR2 FQNEAQ (reference sequence). V lost 1 base to trimming and J lost 1 base, with 7 bases between them. The CDR3 loop reads CASSLGSSQETQYF. As DNA, the CDR3 is TGTGCCAGCAGCTTAGGTTCCAGCCAAGAGACCCAGTACTTC.

This rearrangement joins TRBV5-4 to TRBJ1-1; tentatively, D is TRBD1 (5 bases). Trimming took 4 bases from V and 2 from J, leaving 12 bases between them. CDR3 length equals 14 residues. Germline CDR1 and CDR2: SGHNT and YYREEE (reference sequence). In nucleotides, the CDR3 is TGTGCCAGCAGCCCGACAGAACTCAACACTGAAGCTTTCTTT. Translation gives CASSPTELNTEAFF.

This clone was found a few times. The V and J genes are TRBV5-1 and TRBJ1-5; no reliable D call. Germline loops: CDR1 SGHRS, CDR2 YFSETQ. The CDR3 sequence is 13 residues long. V lost 4 bases, J lost 5 bases, and 10 bases lay in between. CDR3 in DNA: TGCGCCAGCAGCCCAGAGGTGGATCAGCCCCAGCATTTT. It encodes CASSPEVDQPQHF.

The chain combines TRBV10-3 with TRBJ1-2; 7 bases line up with TRBD1. The CDR3 totals 12 residues. The germline V gene has CDR1 ENHRY and CDR2 SYGVKD. The V segment lost 8 bases and the J segment 4 bases; nucleotides outside the gene matches: 4. The CDR3 here is CAIAGDSYGYTF. The CDR3 bases are TGTGCCATCGCTGGGGACAGCTATGGCTACACCTTC.

A single count supports this clone. The J gene is TRBJ1-5, the V gene TRBV6-1, with 9 bases that match TRBD1. The germline gives CDR1 MNHNS, CDR2 SASEGT. The CDR3 consists of 18 residues. Losses at the gene ends were 4 bases for V and 1 base for J; bases not matched to a gene: 11. The CDR3: CASSGYKWDRASNQPQHF. CDR3 bases: TGTGCCAGCAGTGGCTATAAGTGGGACAGGGCGAGCAATCAGCCCCAGCATTTT.